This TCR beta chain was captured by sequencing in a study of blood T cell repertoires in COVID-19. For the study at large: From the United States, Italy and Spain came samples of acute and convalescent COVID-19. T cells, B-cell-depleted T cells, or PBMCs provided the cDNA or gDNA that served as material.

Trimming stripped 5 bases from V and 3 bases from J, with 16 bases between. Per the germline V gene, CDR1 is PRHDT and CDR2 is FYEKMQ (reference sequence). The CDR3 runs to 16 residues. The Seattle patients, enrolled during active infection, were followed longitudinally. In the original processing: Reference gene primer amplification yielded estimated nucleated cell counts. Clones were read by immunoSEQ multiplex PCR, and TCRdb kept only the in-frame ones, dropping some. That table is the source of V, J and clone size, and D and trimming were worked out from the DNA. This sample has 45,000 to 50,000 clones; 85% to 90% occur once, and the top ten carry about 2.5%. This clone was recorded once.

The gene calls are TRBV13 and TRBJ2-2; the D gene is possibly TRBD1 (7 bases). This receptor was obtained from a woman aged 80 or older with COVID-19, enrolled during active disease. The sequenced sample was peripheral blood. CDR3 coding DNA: TGTGCCAGCAGCCGACTAGACAGGGCGGACACCGGGGAGCTGTTTTTT. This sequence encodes CASSRLDRADTGELFF.